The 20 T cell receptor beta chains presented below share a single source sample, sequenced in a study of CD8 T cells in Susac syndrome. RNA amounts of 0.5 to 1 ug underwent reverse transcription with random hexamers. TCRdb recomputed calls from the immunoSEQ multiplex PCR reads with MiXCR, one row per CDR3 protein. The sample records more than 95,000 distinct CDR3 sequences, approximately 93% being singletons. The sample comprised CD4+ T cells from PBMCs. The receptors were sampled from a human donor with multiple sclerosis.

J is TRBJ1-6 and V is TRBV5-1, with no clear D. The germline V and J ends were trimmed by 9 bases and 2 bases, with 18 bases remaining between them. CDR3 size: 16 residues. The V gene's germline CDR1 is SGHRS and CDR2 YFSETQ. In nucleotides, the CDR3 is TGCGCCATCCAACCGTCCAGGCACCCCTATAATTCACCCCTCCACTTT. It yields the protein CAIQPSRHPYNSPLHF.

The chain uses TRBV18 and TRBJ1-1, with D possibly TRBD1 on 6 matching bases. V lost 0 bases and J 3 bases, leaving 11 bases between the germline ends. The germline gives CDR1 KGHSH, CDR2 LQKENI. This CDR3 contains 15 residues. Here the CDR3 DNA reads TGTGCCAGCTCACCACCGAACAGGGAAGACACTGAAGCTTTCTTT. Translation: CASSPPNREDTEAFF. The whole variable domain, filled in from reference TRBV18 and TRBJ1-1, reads NAGVMQNPRHLVRRRGQEARLRCSPMKGHSHVYWYRQLPEEGLKFMVYLQKENIIDESGMPKERFSAEFPKEGPSILRIQQVVRGDSAAYFCASSPPNREDTEAFFGQGTRLTVV.

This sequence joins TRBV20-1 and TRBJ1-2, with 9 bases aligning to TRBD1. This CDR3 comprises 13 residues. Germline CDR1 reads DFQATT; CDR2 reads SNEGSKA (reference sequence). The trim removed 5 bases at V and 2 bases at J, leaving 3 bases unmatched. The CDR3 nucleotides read TGCAGTGCTGTAGGACAGGGGAACTATGGCTACACCTTC. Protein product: CSAVGQGNYGYTF.

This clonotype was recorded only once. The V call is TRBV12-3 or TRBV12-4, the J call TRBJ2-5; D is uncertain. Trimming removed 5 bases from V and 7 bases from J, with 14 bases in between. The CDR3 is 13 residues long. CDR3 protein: CASSVLGIGTQYF. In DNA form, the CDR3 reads TGTGCCAGCAGTGTCCTAGGAATTGGGACCCAGTACTTC.

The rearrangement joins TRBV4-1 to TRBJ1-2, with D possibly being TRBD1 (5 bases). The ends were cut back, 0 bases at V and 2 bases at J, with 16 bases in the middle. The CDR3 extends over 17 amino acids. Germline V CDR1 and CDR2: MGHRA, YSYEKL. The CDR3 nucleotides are TGCGCCAGCAGCCAAGATCTGGGGCAGGTCCTCAACTATGGCTACACCTTC. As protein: CASSQDLGQVLNYGYTF.

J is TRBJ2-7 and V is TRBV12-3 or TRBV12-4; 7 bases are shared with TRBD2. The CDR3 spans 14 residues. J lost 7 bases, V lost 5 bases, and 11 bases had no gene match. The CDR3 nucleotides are TGTGCCAGCAGTCCGTCCGCAGGGAGGGAAGAGCAGTACTTC. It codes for CASSPSAGREEQYF.

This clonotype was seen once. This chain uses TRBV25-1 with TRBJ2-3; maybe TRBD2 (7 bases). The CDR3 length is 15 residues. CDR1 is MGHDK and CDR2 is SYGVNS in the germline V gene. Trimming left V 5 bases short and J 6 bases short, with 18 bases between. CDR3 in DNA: TGTGCCAGCAGTCCCCGAGGGGGGGGCGTGGATACGCAGTATTTT. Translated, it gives CASSPRGGGVDTQYF.

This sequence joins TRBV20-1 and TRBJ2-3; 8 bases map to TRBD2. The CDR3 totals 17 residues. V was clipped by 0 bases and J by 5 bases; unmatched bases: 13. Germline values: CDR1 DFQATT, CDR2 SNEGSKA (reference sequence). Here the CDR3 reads CSARDPRGGSVVDTQYF. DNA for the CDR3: TGCAGTGCTAGAGATCCCCGGGGGGGCAGCGTAGTAGATACGCAGTATTTT.

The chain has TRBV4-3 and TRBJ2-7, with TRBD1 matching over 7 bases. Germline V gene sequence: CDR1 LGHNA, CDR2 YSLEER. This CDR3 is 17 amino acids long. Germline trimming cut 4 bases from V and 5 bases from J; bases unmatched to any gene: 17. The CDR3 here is CASSRLKTGTAFHEQYF. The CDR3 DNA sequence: TGCGCCAGCAGCCGACTGAAAACCGGGACAGCCTTCCACGAGCAGTACTTC.

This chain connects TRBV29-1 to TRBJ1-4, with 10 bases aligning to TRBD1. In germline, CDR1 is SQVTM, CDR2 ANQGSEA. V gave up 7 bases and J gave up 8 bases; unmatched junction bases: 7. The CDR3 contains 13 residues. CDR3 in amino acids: CSGRTGGGEKLFF. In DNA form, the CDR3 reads TGCAGCGGCCGGACAGGGGGTGGCGAAAAACTGTTTTTT.

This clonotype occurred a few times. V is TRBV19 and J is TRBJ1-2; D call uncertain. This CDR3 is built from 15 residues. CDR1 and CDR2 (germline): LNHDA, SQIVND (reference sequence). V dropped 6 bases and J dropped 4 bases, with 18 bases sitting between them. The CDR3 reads CASSRPTLSGYGYTF. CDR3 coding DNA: TGTGCCAGTAGCCGACCTACGCTTTCTGGCTATGGCTACACCTTC.

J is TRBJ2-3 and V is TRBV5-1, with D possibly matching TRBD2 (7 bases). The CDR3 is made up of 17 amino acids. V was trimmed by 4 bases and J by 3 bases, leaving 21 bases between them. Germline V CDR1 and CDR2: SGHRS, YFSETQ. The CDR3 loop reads CASSPFLQGGRTDTQYF. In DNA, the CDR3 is TGCGCCAGCAGCCCATTTTTACAGGGAGGGAGGACAGATACGCAGTATTTT.

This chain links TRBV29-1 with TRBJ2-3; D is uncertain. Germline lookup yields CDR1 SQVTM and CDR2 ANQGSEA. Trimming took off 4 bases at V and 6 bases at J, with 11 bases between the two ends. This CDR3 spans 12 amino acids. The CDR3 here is CSVGSGVDTQYF. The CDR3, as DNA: TGCAGCGTTGGGTCCGGCGTCGATACGCAGTATTTT.

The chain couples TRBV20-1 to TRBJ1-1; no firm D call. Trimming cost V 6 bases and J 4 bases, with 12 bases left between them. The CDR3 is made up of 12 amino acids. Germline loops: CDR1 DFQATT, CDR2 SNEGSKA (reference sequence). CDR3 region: CSAPPLITEAFF. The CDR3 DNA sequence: TGCAGTGCCCCGCCCCTGATCACTGAAGCTTTCTTT.

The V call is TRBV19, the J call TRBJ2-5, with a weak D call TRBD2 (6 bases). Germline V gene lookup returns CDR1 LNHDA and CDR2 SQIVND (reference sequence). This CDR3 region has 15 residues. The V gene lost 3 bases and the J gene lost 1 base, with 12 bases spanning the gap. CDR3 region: CASSIRRGTQETQYF. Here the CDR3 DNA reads TGTGCCAGTAGTATTCGGCGGGGTACCCAAGAGACCCAGTACTTC.

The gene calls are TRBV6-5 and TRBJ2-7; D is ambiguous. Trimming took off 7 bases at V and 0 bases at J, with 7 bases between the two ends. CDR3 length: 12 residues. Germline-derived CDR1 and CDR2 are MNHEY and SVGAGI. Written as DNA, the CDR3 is TGTGCCAGCATAGGCCACTCCTACGAGCAGTACTTC. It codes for CASIGHSYEQYF.

Written as DNA, the CDR3 is TGTGCCAGCAGCTTACGAGGGAACACTGAAGCTTTCTTT. Its protein product is CASSLRGNTEAFF. The chain recombines TRBV11-2 with TRBJ1-1; D call uncertain. CDR3 length equals 13 residues. Germline CDR1 SGHAT, CDR2 FQNNGV. Trimming took 2 bases from V and 1 from J, leaving 5 bases between them. Based on the CDR3 plus reference TRBV11-2 and TRBJ1-1, the full variable domain is EAGVAQSPRYKIIEKRQSVAFWCNPISGHATLYWYQQILGQGPKLLIQFQNNGVVDDSQLPKDRFSAERLKGVDSTLKIQPAKLEDSAVYLCASSLRGNTEAFFGQGTRLTVV.

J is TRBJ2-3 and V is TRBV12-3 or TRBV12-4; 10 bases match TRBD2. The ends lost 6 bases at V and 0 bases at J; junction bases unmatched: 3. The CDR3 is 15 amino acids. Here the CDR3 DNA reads TGTGCCAGCAGCTGGACTAGCGGTAGCACAGATACGCAGTATTTT. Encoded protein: CASSWTSGSTDTQYF.

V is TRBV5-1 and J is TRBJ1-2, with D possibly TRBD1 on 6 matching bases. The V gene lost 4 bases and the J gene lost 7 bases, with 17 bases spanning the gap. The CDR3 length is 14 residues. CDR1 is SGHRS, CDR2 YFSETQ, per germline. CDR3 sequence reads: CASSPDPTGSGYTF. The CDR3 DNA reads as TGCGCCAGCAGCCCCGACCCGACAGGCAGTGGCTACACCTTC. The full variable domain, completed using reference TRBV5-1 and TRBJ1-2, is KAGVTQTPRYLIKTRGQQVTLSCSPISGHRSVSWYQQTPGQGLQFLFEYFSETQRNKGNFPGRFSGRQFSNSRSEMNVSTLELGDSALYLCASSPDPTGSGYTFGSGTRLTVV.

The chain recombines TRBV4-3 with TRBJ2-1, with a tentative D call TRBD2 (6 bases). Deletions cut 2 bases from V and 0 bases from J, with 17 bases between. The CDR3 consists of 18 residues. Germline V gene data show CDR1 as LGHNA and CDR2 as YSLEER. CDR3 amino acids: CASSQPSILGSSYNEQFF. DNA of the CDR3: TGCGCCAGCAGCCAACCAAGTATACTCGGGAGCTCCTACAATGAGCAGTTCTTC.